This T cell receptor beta chain was captured in a study of PD-L1 blockade in urothelial cancer (TCRdb year 2017). About the study as a whole: All patients started therapy in about 2014 and received atezolizumab 1,200 mg intravenously every 3 weeks. Fewer than ten patients reached durable clinical benefit, while roughly 22 patients did not. The study, an exploratory multi-omic analysis, examined somatic, immune and clinical correlates of response to PD-L1 blockade with atezolizumab in urothelial cancer. Progression-free survival longer than 6 months counted as durable clinical benefit, and TCR features were additionally tested against both progression-free and overall survival. An ECOG performance status of 0 or 1 was recorded for the patients, and 0 to 3 prior chemotherapy regimens had been received by the patients. In the same patients, pretreatment tumors underwent whole exome sequencing and RNA sequencing in addition to TCR sequencing. Blood samples were analyzed 3 weeks after the start of treatment (second dose) and 6 weeks after the start of treatment. Blood samples yielded a median of roughly 150,000 T cells and around 80,000 unique TCRs, with median clonality about 0.08. TCR sequencing covered pretreatment tumor samples and matched, serially collected peripheral blood taken before and after atezolizumab treatment. Pretreatment blood TCR-seq was available for about 27 patients, at least one posttreatment blood collection was obtained for some 25 patients, and tumor TCR-seq was available for some 25 patients. Twenty-five of 29 patients were identified as males with urothelial cancer of bladder origin, and a prior smoking history was reported by 18 of 29 patients.

A total of about 31 patients with locally advanced or metastatic urothelial carcinoma, treated at Memorial Sloan Kettering on a trial protocol, made up the cohort. Peripheral blood mononuclear cells were collected pretreatment and during treatment, at between 1 and 8 total time points per patient. The Qiagen DNeasy Blood extraction kit was used to purify genomic DNA from total PBMCs and from tumor samples. Collected pretreatment and during treatment, PBMCs were isolated and stored as previously described. Synthetic TCR analog templates were spiked into each PCR so that absolute template abundance could be estimated from read counts. The immunoSEQ assay used bias-controlled V and J gene primers to amplify TCRbeta CDR3 regions from genomic DNA. Sequencing of rearranged TCRbeta segments was done at approximately 20X coverage. Processing in the source paper ran as follows. Clustering was used to correct sequencing errors, and CDR3s were annotated against IMGT so that V, D and J genes could be assigned. Out-of-frame and stop-codon sequences were excluded, and only productive TCRbeta rearrangements were used in downstream analyses. Clonality was computed as one minus Shannon entropy normalized by the log of the number of unique productive sequences. Clones differing between time points or between blood and tumor were identified by Fisher's exact test with Benjamini-Hochberg correction at adjusted p below 0.01. Here the immuneACCESS table is served through TCRdb, limited to in-frame sequences with V and J called. Missing clones are a known gap in these copies; in checked studies unresolved V genes cover under half, and the rest lacks a known reason. The V and J calls and clone size were taken over from that table, and D and trimming were inferred from the DNA. This sample gives approximately 52,000 clones in total; about 72% of them show up just once. About 3.6% of the sample rests with the top ten.

Notes on this clone: The clone's antigen remains unknown. Qualities for individual bases were not recorded, and no much larger clone is one base off.

General conclusions and limits of the study: A pretreatment peripheral blood TCR clonality below the median was linked to improved progression-free and overall survival. Greater expansion of tumor-associated TCR clones in peripheral blood 3 weeks after the start of treatment was observed in patients with durable benefit (n of about 22, p = 0.022). Because the sample size was small (n ≈ 29) and many exploratory analyses were performed, the results are intended to be hypothesis-generating.

This clonotype was sampled from a man in his 70s with urothelial cancer. The source was PBMCs, collected around atezolizumab (anti-PD-L1) treatment.

The bases are TGTGCCAGCAGCCAAGGTCTAGCGGGGGGGCCGGGCACAGATACGCAGTATTTT. It codes for CASSQGLAGGPGTDTQYF. The sequence joins TRBV4-2 to TRBJ2-3; a stretch of 12 junction bases matches TRBD2. Via the germline V gene, CDR1 is LGHNA and CDR2 YNFKEQ. V is pruned by 1 base and J by 1 base, leaving 6 bases of the junction without a gene match. From cysteine to phenylalanine, the CDR3 is 18 amino acids long. The kept DNA is CDR3 alone, 54 bases in frame from the first base.